The clone carrying this TCR beta chain was seen only a few times. Its target is not known. Its ends do not fully match the called genes, so a read error is possible. These data come from a study of T cells in localized non-small cell lung cancer. Study-wide findings and caveats: When the top 100 tumor clones were examined, a median around 50 of them also appeared in the adjacent lung, which was paired and uninvolved. There was an association of higher blood T cell density with longer overall survival. The highest T cell clonality was in uninvolved adjacent lung, above tumor.

Clones were sequenced by immunoSEQ multiplex PCR, and TCRdb holds only the in-frame ones, with some missing. The sample has around 3,100 clones; about 22% are singletons. The CDR3 runs 11 residues. This chain links TRBV6-7 with TRBJ2-6; 8 bases agree with TRBD1. TRBV6-7 is given ORF status, its function remaining uncertain. The receptor's source is a man aged 18 to 50 with stage II lung adenocarcinoma. The material was lung tumor tissue, obtained before any cancer treatment. Here the CDR3 DNA reads TGTGCCAGCAGTCAGGGGACAGGAGGTACTTTT. It translates to CASSQGTGGTF.